The 20 T cell receptor beta chains given below trace back to one sample, sequenced in a study of T cell responses to AZD1222 COVID-19 vaccine. TCRdb keeps only in-frame clones here, not all; method: immunoSEQ multiplex PCR. This sample's table has 150,000 or so clones. Input material: peripheral blood. The receptors shown here come from an adult in good health.

This chain joins TRBV30 and TRBJ1-1; D unclear. Trimming stripped 0 bases from V and 4 bases from J, with 12 bases between. The CDR3 extends over 14 amino acids. Germline values: CDR1 GTSNPN, CDR2 SVGIG (reference sequence). The CDR3 loop reads CAWSVEGSFTEAFF. CDR3 nucleotide sequence: TGTGCCTGGAGTGTGGAAGGGAGTTTCACTGAAGCTTTCTTT.

The CDR3 nucleotides are TGTGCCAGCAGAGTTACGGGGGGGGCAGGGACGCAGTATTTT. Its translation: CASRVTGGAGTQYF. V gene TRBV6-6 combines with J gene TRBJ2-3, with 8 bases fitting TRBD2. Germline trimming cut 6 bases from V and 9 bases from J; bases unmatched to any gene: 11. Germline CDR1 is MNHNY and CDR2 is SVGAGI (reference sequence). This CDR3 region has 14 residues.

The chain employs TRBV5-5 and TRBJ2-7, with D perhaps assigned TRBD1 or TRBD2 (6 bases each). The CDR3 is 15 residues long. Trimming left V 0 bases short and J 7 bases short, with 17 bases between. Germline V gene data show CDR1 as SGHKS and CDR2 as YYEKEE (reference sequence). CDR3 in amino acids: CASSLGWGARLEQYF. The CDR3 bases are TGTGCCAGCAGCTTGGGCTGGGGGGCCCGCTTGGAGCAGTACTTC.

The chain joins TRBV15 to TRBJ2-3; the match to TRBD2 covers 11 bases. Germline CDR1 and CDR2: LNHNV and YYDKDF (reference sequence). Trimming removed 0 bases from V and 2 bases from J; junction bases left unmatched: 7. This CDR3 has 18 amino acids. CDR3 loop: CATSREGLAGGFTDTQYF. The DNA for the CDR3 is TGTGCCACCAGCAGAGAGGGGCTAGCGGGGGGTTTCACAGATACGCAGTATTTT.

The chain links TRBV30 to TRBJ1-6, with 7 bases matching TRBD1. Germline CDR1 is GTSNPN and CDR2 is SVGIG (reference sequence). There are 15 residues in the CDR3. Unmatched junction bases numbered 8, after V lost 0 bases and J lost 9 bases. CDR3 sequence reads: CAWSVQGGPVSPLHF. CDR3 coding DNA: TGTGCCTGGAGTGTACAAGGGGGCCCCGTTTCACCCCTCCACTTT.

This sequence joins TRBV5-1 and TRBJ1-4; D not certain. Germline V lookup: CDR1 SGHRS, CDR2 YFSETQ. V was shortened by 5 bases and J by 6 bases, with 17 bases between the two germline ends. The CDR3 has 15 amino acids. CDR3 nucleotide sequence: TGCGCCAGCAGGCGGAGCGGCGCTTCGGATGAAAAACTGTTTTTT. Translation gives CASRRSGASDEKLFF.

The DNA of the CDR3 is TGTGCCAGCAGCTTAAGTCCCTCGACAGGTGGCTACACCTTC. This translates into CASSLSPSTGGYTF. The chain couples TRBV7-3 to TRBJ1-2; D might be TRBD1 (6 bases). This CDR3 contains 14 residues. Germline values: CDR1 SGHTA, CDR2 FQGTGA. Trimming removed 1 base from V and 7 bases from J, with 13 bases in between.

This chain uses TRBV11-3 with TRBJ1-1, with no clear D. The germline V and J ends were trimmed by 1 base and 3 bases, with 9 bases remaining between them. The CDR3 sequence is 14 residues long. CDR1 and CDR2 from the germline V gene are SGHNT and YENEEA. The CDR3 coding sequence is TGTGCCAGCAGCTTAGGCCCGCCGGACACTGAAGCTTTCTTT. Protein sequence: CASSLGPPDTEAFF.

The genes are TRBV24-1 and TRBJ1-4; D unresolved. There are 14 residues in the CDR3. V was pared by 6 bases and J by 0 bases, with 7 bases between. Germline assignment: CDR1 KGHDR and CDR2 SFDVKD. As DNA, the CDR3 is TGTGCCACCAGTTTGGGCCCAACTAATGAAAAACTGTTTTTT. Its protein product is CATSLGPTNEKLFF.

CDR3 sequence reads: CASSSQGRHSPLHF. The CDR3 DNA sequence: TGTGCCAGCAGCTCCCAGGGTAGACACTCACCCCTCCACTTT. The chain recombines TRBV5-6 with TRBJ1-6; D is possibly TRBD1 (5 bases). The V end was cut by 3 bases, the J end by 10 bases, with 14 bases between. CDR3 size: 14 residues. CDR1 and CDR2 from the germline V gene are SGHDT and YYEEEE.

This chain connects TRBV5-8 to TRBJ2-3, with D maybe TRBD1 (6 bases). There are 17 residues in the CDR3. V lost 0 bases to trimming and J lost 4 bases, with 18 bases between them. In germline, CDR1 is SGHTS, CDR2 YDEGEE. The CDR3 DNA reads as TGTGCCAGCAGCTTGGCGGGTGGGGGCGCATCCCCAGATACGCAGTATTTT. The encoded protein is CASSLAGGGASPDTQYF.

The chain has TRBV11-1 and TRBJ2-2; D is uncertain. The germline V gene has CDR1 SGHAT and CDR2 FQDESV (reference sequence). The CDR3 runs to 14 residues. V shed 0 bases and J shed 4 bases, with 6 bases lying between them. CDR3 bases: TGTGCCAGCAGCTTAGCCTTGTCCACCGGGGAGCTGTTTTTT. Translation gives CASSLALSTGELFF.

V usage is TRBV7-9 and J usage is TRBJ1-6, with no clear D. V lost 6 bases, J lost 8 bases, and 11 bases lay in between. The CDR3 spans 13 residues. Germline V CDR1 and CDR2: SEHNR, FQNEAQ (reference sequence). The CDR3 sequence is CASRGRADSPLHF. The CDR3 nucleotides are TGTGCCAGCAGAGGACGAGCGGATTCACCCCTCCACTTT.

The V and J genes are TRBV5-4 and TRBJ2-7; 11 bases agree with TRBD2. This CDR3 comprises 18 residues. CDR1 SGHNT and CDR2 YYREEE come from the germline V gene (reference sequence). V lost 4 bases and J lost 2; bases outside the gene matches: 14. CDR3 residues: CASSRSGLAGGKAYEQYF. The CDR3 DNA sequence: TGTGCCAGCAGCCGGAGTGGGCTAGCGGGGGGAAAGGCCTACGAGCAGTACTTC.

The rearrangement uses TRBV13 and TRBJ1-4, with 7 bases aligning to TRBD1. CDR1 and CDR2 from the germline V gene are PRHDT and FYEKMQ (reference sequence). This CDR3 contains 15 residues. J was trimmed by 7 bases and V by 6 bases; bases with no gene match: 11. The DNA for the CDR3 is TGTGCCAGCAGGTCAACGGGAGGGGGCGTTGAAAAACTGTTTTTT. Protein product: CASRSTGGGVEKLFF.

CDR3 nucleotides: TGTGCCAGCAGGCTCCTTAATTCACCCCTCCACTTT. Its translation is CASRLLNSPLHF. The chain is built from TRBV2 and TRBJ1-6; D is undetermined. The CDR3 has 12 residues. Germline V gene data show CDR1 as SNHLY and CDR2 as FYNNEI. Trimming took off 6 bases at V and 6 bases at J, with 6 bases between the two ends.

The chain recombines TRBV5-6 with TRBJ1-4; D ambiguous. The CDR3 is 14 amino acids. The germline V gene encodes CDR1 SGHDT and CDR2 YYEEEE. Trimming took 0 bases from V and 7 from J, leaving 10 bases between them. CDR3 sequence: CASSLGSYSEKLFF. The CDR3 nucleotides read TGTGCCAGCAGCTTGGGTAGCTATAGTGAAAAACTGTTTTTT. Full variable domain (remainder filled in from reference TRBV5-6 and TRBJ1-4): DAGVTQSPTHLIKTRGQQVTLRCSPKSGHDTVSWYQQALGQGPQFIFQYYEEEERQRGNFPDRFSGHQFPNYSSELNVNALLLGDSALYLCASSLGSYSEKLFFGSGTQLSVL.

The J gene is TRBJ1-2, the V gene TRBV2, with TRBD1 identical over 10 bases. The CDR3 length is 15 residues. V lost 2 bases, J lost 7 bases, and 7 bases stayed unmatched. Germline-derived CDR1 and CDR2 are SNHLY and FYNNEI. The DNA for the CDR3 is TGTGCCAGCAGTGAAACCAGACAGGGGGCAGGTGGCTACACCTTC. Residues: CASSETRQGAGGYTF.

The chain is built from TRBV19 and TRBJ1-5; D ambiguous. CDR1 and CDR2 from the germline V gene are LNHDA and SQIVND (reference sequence). Trimming shortened V by 0 bases and J by 10 bases, and 10 bases separated the two germline ends. There are 13 residues in the CDR3. As DNA, the CDR3 is TGTGCCAGTAGTATAGATATATCAGAACCCCAGCATTTT. It encodes CASSIDISEPQHF.

V and J are TRBV5-1 and TRBJ2-3; 10 nucleotides agree with TRBD2. The CDR3 is 13 amino acids. The germline V gene encodes CDR1 SGHRS and CDR2 YFSETQ. Trimming cost V 5 bases and J 7 bases; bases outside gene matches: 4. The CDR3 here is CASRPSGGNTQYF. CDR3 bases: TGCGCCAGCAGGCCTAGCGGGGGAAATACGCAGTATTTT.